This T cell receptor (beta chain) was found in a study of beta chain features in type 1 diabetes (dated by TCRdb to 2017 to 2018). Study-wide context: Mean age, gender distribution, total cell number and subset yield were not different between patients and healthy donors. A total of roughly 100 million sorted cells were examined across all samples, and RNA yield correlated strongly with the number of cells per subset. In the study, TCRB repertoires of sorted circulating CD4+ T cell subsets from recently diagnosed type 1 diabetes patients were compared with those of matched healthy donors. Regulatory and stem cell-like memory subsets were obtained from only 8 patients and about 8 healthy donors, while naive and central memory subsets were obtained from all 30 or so donors. The paper as a whole reports these results and caveats: Patients with type 1 diabetes made fewer insertions and deleted more nucleotides at VDJ recombination sites, implying thymic rearrangement abnormalities. Because small numbers of individuals were included in the HLA sub-analyses, any influence of HLA type on TCRB rearrangement was left unresolved. Naive, central memory and regulatory TCRB repertoires appeared to be more similar among patients than among healthy donors. PCR might favor shorter templates, but patient and control samples were amplified and corrected together, so any skew would affect both groups equally. In all four CD4+ subsets, TCRB CDR3 length was moderately but significantly shorter in type 1 diabetes patients. Sequencing cDNA rather than genomic DNA could over-represent highly expressing activated cells, although activation and CD3 levels did not differ between groups.

The entire isolated RNA was reverse transcribed using the High Capacity cDNA Reverse Transcription Kit, and thus expressed TCRB transcripts were sequenced. Deep immunoSEQ sequencing was applied to naive, central memory and regulatory T cell samples, giving an average of approximately 3.8 million total reads per sample. Sorted cells were lysed in RLT buffer and RNA was extracted with DNase-treated RNeasy Micro or Mini kits, depending on cell number. Each cell subset was processed on its own to prevent cross-contamination, while patient and healthy donor samples were processed together. Using the immunoSEQ multiplex PCR, TCRB sequences were amplified from cDNA into 87-bp fragments spanning the CDR3 region. Amplicons were sequenced on the Illumina HiSeq platform. Processing in the source paper ran as follows. PCR bias was corrected computationally using synthetic template baselines, and reads within Hamming distance 2 were collapsed, with unmergeable singletons discarded. Reads were aligned against IMGT to assign V, D and J genes, CDR3 length and insertions or deletions at six rearrangement sites. Within each subset, clonotype counts were normalized to sorted cell number, and only after that were true diversity and Gini coefficients computed with the tcR R package. The overlap coefficient, calculated on TCRB nucleotide sequences, was used to quantify repertoire sharing. Out-of-frame TCRB sequences from naive cells were analyzed as a proxy for the pre-selection repertoire. As stored in TCRdb, this immuneACCESS dataset retains in-frame rearrangements with V and J assigned. A fraction of the clones does not appear; measured against another copy, unresolved V genes explain less than half of the discrepancy, and the remainder lacks a known reason. The DNA was the basis for D and trimming; V, J and clone size are from that table. Recorded for this sample are under 300,000 clones; approximately 11% of them occurred a single time. Around 0.017% of the sample comes from the top ten.

Each donor gave one peripheral blood draw, approximately 0.11 L on average, collected into heparinised tubes. Using a panel that included CD45RO, CCR7, CD25, CD127, CD95 and CD27, naive, central memory, regulatory and stem cell-like memory CD4+ T cells were sorted on a BD FACSAria II. Purity was above 95% for every sorted population. PBMCs were isolated immediately by Lymphoprep density gradient centrifugation and stained directly without culture. Samples were stained and sorted in pairs, with one healthy donor and one patient per experiment, so that batch effects were minimized. With respect to this clone: Its recognized antigen is unknown. Per-nucleotide qualities are absent, and no much larger clonotype sits a single base away.

The material sequenced was naive CD4+ T cells from blood. This sample's cell subset or site label indicates: true naive CD4+ T cells. This clonotype was sampled from a man in his thirties or forties with type 1 diabetes.

The nucleotide sequence is TGTGCCAGCAGCTTAAGGGGTAGGGGAGAGACCCAGTACTTC. It translates to CASSLRGRGETQYF. The rearrangement combines TRBV7-2 with TRBJ2-5; TRBD1 is a weak D gene call, 5 bases matching. From the cysteine up to the phenylalanine, the CDR3 has a length of 14 residues. Only the CDR3 DNA is retained, 42 bases long and in frame from the first base. The germline V gene gives CDR1 as SGHTA and CDR2 as FQGNSA. Trimming at the junction amounts to 2 bases on V and 4 bases on J, and the germline ends lie 11 bases apart.